These 10 T cell receptor beta chains came from one sample sequenced in a study of shared clonotypes between healthy human individuals. Assay used: immunoSEQ multiplex PCR; TCRdb lists only in-frame clones, some missing. Of 520,000 or so clones in the sample, 60% to 85% were seen once. The source material was PBMCs. These TCRs come from a woman aged 40 to 50 in good health. Some clones in this sample may be carry-over from other donors' samples.

The rearrangement uses TRBV2 and TRBJ2-5; 7 nucleotides line up with TRBD1. The junction had 6 bases not matched to a gene; V was cut back by 7 bases and J by 1 base. CDR1 is SNHLY and CDR2 is FYNNEI in the germline V gene. The CDR3 has 14 residues. CDR3 sequence: CASTEGALQETQYF. As DNA, the CDR3 is TGTGCCAGCACTGAGGGGGCCCTCCAAGAGACCCAGTACTTC.

V is TRBV6-4 and J is TRBJ2-7, with 12 positions matching TRBD2. This CDR3 contains 17 residues. The trim removed 3 bases at V and 6 bases at J, leaving 12 bases unmatched. Germline-derived CDR1 and CDR2 are MRHNA and SNTAGT. DNA of the CDR3: TGTGCCAGCAGTGAACCCACTAGCGGGAGGTCTCCCCTCGAGCAGTACTTC. Translation: CASSEPTSGRSPLEQYF.

This clone was found a few times. The rearrangement links TRBV11-3 to TRBJ2-7; possibly TRBD1 or TRBD2 for D (5 bases each). Germline V gene lookup returns CDR1 SGHNT and CDR2 YENEEA. The CDR3 runs 16 residues. V lost 2 bases and J 6 bases, leaving 20 bases between the germline ends. The CDR3 spells CASSLPPGPIPCEQYF. The CDR3 bases are TGTGCCAGCAGCTTACCCCCGGGACCGATCCCATGCGAGCAGTACTTC.

This sequence joins TRBV27 and TRBJ2-1, with 15 bases identical to TRBD2. Unmatched junction bases numbered 1, after V lost 2 bases and J lost 14 bases. The CDR3 length is 13 residues. CDR1 and CDR2 (germline): MNHEY, SMNVEV (reference sequence). The CDR3: CASSLGLAGGEFF. CDR3 DNA: TGTGCCAGCAGTTTAGGACTAGCGGGAGGGGAGTTCTTC.

This clone has a handful of counts. The chain uses TRBV2 and TRBJ2-5, with 7 bases identical to TRBD2. Germline assignment: CDR1 SNHLY and CDR2 FYNNEI. Unmatched junction bases numbered 11, after V lost 3 bases and J lost 4 bases. The CDR3 length is 16 residues. The CDR3 DNA reads as TGTGCCAGCAGTGATGGGAGGGGAGGGTCAGGAGAGACCCAGTACTTC. It encodes CASSDGRGGSGETQYF. Filled out from reference TRBV2 and TRBJ2-5, the complete variable domain reads EPEVTQTPSHQVTQMGQEVILRCVPISNHLYFYWYRQILGQKVEFLVSFYNNEISEKSEIFDDQFSVERPDGSNFTLKIRSTKLEDSAMYFCASSDGRGGSGETQYFGPGTRLLVL.

The chain joins TRBV2 to TRBJ1-3; D unresolved. Germline lookup yields CDR1 SNHLY and CDR2 FYNNEI. The CDR3 covers 12 residues. Trimming removed 8 bases at V and 1 base at J, with 6 bases between. The CDR3: CASGVSGNTIYF. The CDR3 coding sequence is TGTGCCAGCGGGGTATCTGGAAACACCATATATTTT. Variable domain in full (rest from reference TRBV2 and TRBJ1-3): EPEVTQTPSHQVTQMGQEVILRCVPISNHLYFYWYRQILGQKVEFLVSFYNNEISEKSEIFDDQFSVERPDGSNFTLKIRSTKLEDSAMYFCASGVSGNTIYFGEGSWLTVV.

The V gene is TRBV6-1, the J gene TRBJ1-1; no reliable D call. The CDR3 is 11 residues long. V was shortened by 5 bases and J by 8 bases, with 9 bases between the two germline ends. Germline assignment: CDR1 MNHNS and CDR2 SASEGT. The CDR3 loop is CASSTAVEAFF. CDR3 sequence (DNA): TGTGCCAGCAGTACCGCGGTGGAAGCTTTCTTT.

CDR3 in amino acids: CASSLERATNEKLFF. The CDR3 DNA reads as TGCGCCAGCAGCTTGGAGAGGGCAACTAATGAAAAACTGTTTTTT. The gene calls are TRBV5-1 and TRBJ1-4; no definite D call. Trimming cost V 0 bases and J 0 bases, with 6 bases left between them. The germline CDR1 and CDR2 sequences are SGHRS and YFSETQ. The CDR3 sequence is 15 residues long.

The CDR3 region is CASSDSIRRTVLNTEAFF. The CDR3 bases are TGTGCCAGCAGTGACTCGATTCGTCGGACGGTCCTGAACACTGAAGCTTTCTTT. This chain links TRBV6-4 with TRBJ1-1; the D is unclear. The ends were cut back, 0 bases at V and 0 bases at J, with 17 bases in the middle. The CDR3 has 18 amino acids. Germline V gene sequence: CDR1 MRHNA, CDR2 SNTAGT.

The J gene is TRBJ2-1, the V gene TRBV29-1, with D unclear. Deletions cut 4 bases from V and 9 bases from J, with 13 bases between. The CDR3 is 12 residues long. The germline V gene encodes CDR1 SQVTM and CDR2 ANQGSEA. CDR3 sequence (DNA): TGCAGCGTTGTGCCAGCTCAAGTTGAGCAGTTCTTC. It encodes CSVVPAQVEQFF.